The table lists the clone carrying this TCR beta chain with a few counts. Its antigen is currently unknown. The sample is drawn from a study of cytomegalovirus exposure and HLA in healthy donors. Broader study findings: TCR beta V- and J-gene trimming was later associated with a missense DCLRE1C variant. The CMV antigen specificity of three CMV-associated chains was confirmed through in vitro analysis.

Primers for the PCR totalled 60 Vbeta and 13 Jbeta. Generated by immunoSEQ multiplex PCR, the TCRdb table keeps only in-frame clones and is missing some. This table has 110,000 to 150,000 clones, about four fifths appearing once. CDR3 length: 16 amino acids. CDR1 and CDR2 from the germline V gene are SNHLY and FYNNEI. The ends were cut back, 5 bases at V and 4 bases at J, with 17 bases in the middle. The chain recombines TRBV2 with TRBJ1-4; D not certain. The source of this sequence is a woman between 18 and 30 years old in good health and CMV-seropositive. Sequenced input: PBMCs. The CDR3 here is CASSIGLTPGNEKLFF. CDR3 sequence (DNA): TGTGCCAGCAGTATCGGACTAACTCCGGGTAATGAAAAACTGTTTTTT.